The TCR beta chain described here comes from a study of shared T cell receptors in the human thymus. This clone came up a few times. Germline values: CDR1 SGHDT, CDR2 YYEEEE. The CDR3 is 15 residues long. Unmatched junction bases numbered 11, after V lost 7 bases and J lost 3 bases. TCRdb's table, derived via immunoSEQ multiplex PCR, lists solely in-frame clones and lacks some. The repertoire has about 710,000 clones, 87% of them found once; the top ten carry 0.0094%. These records were also assigned to another study, of human thymus T cells. This second study says: Resections that were taken during corrective heart surgery supplied the thymus tissue.

The TCR was taken from a boy in the first two years of life with a congenital heart defect. This rearrangement joins TRBV5-6 to TRBJ2-7; 9 nucleotides match TRBD1. Sequencing was done on a sample of thymocytes. For the CDR3, the DNA is TGTGCCAGCTTGCACATACCGGGACAGGGCTACGAGCAGTACTTC. It specifies CASLHIPGQGYEQYF.